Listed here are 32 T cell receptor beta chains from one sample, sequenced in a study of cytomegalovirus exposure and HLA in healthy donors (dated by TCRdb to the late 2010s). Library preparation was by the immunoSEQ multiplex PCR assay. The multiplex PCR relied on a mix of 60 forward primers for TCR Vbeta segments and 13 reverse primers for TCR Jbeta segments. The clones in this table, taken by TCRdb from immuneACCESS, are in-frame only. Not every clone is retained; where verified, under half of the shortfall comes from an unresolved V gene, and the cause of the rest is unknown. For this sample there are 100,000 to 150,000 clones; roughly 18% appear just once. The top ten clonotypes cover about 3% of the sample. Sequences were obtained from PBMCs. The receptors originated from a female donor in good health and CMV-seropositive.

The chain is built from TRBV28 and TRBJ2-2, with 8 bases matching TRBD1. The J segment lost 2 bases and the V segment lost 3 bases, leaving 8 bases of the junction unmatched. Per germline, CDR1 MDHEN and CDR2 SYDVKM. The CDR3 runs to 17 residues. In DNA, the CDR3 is TGTGCCAGCAGTTTGGTCCGGACAGGGAAAAACACCGGGGAGCTGTTTTTT. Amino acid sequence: CASSLVRTGKNTGELFF.

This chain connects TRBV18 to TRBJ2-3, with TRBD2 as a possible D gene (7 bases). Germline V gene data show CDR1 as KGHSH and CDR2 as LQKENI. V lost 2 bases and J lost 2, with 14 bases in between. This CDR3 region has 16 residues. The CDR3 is CASSPFHRGATDTQYF. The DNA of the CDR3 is TGTGCCAGCTCACCATTTCATCGGGGGGCCACAGATACGCAGTATTTT.

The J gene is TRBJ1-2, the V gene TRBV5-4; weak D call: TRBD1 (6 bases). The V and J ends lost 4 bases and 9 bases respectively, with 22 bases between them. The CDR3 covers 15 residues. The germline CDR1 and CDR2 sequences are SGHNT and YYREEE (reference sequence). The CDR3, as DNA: TGTGCCAGCAGCAGGGAGCTCAGGGGAATATATTGCTACACCTTC. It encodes CASSRELRGIYCYTF. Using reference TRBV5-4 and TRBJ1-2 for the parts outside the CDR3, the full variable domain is ETGVTQSPTHLIKTRGQQVTLRCSSQSGHNTVSWYQQALGQGPQFIFQYYREEENGRGNFPPRFSGLQFPNYSSELNVNALELDDSALYLCASSRELRGIYCYTFGSGTRLTVV.

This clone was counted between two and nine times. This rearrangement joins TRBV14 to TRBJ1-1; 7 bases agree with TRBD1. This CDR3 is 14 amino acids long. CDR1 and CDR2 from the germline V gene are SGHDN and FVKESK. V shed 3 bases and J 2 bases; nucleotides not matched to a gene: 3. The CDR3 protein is CASSHTGVNTEAFF. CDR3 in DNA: TGTGCCAGCAGCCATACAGGGGTAAACACTGAAGCTTTCTTT.

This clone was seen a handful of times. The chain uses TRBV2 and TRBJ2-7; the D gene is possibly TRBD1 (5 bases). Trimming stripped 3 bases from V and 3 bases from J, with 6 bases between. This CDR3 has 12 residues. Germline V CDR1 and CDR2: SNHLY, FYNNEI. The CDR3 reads CASSDRDYEQYF. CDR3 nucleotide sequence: TGTGCCAGCAGTGACAGGGACTACGAGCAGTACTTC.

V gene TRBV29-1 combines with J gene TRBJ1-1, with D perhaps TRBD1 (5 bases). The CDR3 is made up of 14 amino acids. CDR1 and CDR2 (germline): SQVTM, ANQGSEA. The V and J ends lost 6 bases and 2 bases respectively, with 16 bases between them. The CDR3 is CSVAQLQGNTEAFF. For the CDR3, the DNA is TGCAGCGTCGCCCAGCTCCAGGGTAACACTGAAGCTTTCTTT.

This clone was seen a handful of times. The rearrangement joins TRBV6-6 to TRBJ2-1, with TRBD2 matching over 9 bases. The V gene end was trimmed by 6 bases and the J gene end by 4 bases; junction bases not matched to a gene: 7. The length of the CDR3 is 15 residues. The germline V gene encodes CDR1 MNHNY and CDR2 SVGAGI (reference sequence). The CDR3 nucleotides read TGTGCCAGCAGGCGGCTAGCGGGGATATACAATGAGCAGTTCTTC. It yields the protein CASRRLAGIYNEQFF.

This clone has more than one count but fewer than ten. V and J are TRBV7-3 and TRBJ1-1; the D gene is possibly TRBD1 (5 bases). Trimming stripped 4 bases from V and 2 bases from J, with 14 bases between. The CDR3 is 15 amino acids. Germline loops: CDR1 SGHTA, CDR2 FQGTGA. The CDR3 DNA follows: TGTGCCAGCAGCTCAGGGTCGAGTTTAAACACTGAAGCTTTCTTT. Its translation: CASSSGSSLNTEAFF.

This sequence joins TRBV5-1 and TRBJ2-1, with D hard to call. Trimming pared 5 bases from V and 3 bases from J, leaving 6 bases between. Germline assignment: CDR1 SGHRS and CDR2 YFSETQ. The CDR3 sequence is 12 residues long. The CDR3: CASRADYNEQFF. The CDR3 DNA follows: TGCGCCAGCAGGGCGGACTACAATGAGCAGTTCTTC.

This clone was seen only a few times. This CDR3 reads CASSLGTSPSTDTQYF. The CDR3 coding sequence is TGCGCCAGCAGCTTGGGGACTTCACCTAGCACAGATACGCAGTATTTT. The rearrangement links TRBV5-1 to TRBJ2-3, with D perhaps TRBD2 (5 bases). The germline V and J ends were trimmed by 0 bases and 0 bases, with 11 bases remaining between them. The CDR3 spans 16 residues. The V gene's germline CDR1 is SGHRS and CDR2 YFSETQ.

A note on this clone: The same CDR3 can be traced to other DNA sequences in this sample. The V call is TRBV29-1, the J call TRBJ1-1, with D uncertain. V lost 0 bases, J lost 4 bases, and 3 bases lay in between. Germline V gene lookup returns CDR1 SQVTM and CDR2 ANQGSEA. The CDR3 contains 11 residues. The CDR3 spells CSVEDSTEAFF. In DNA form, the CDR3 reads TGCAGCGTTGAAGACTCCACTGAAGCTTTCTTT.

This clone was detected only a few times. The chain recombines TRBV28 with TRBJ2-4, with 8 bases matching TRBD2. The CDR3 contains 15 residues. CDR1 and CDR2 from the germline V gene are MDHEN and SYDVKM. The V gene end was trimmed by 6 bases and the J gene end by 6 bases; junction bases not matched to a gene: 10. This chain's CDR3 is CASRRAGLAGNIQYF. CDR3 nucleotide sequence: TGTGCCAGCAGAAGAGCTGGTCTAGCGGGAAACATTCAGTACTTC.

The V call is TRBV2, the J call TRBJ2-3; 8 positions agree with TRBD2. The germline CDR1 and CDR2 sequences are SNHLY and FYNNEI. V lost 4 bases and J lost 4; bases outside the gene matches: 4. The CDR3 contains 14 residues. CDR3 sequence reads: CASSVWRGADTQYF. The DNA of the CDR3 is TGTGCCAGCAGTGTCTGGCGGGGGGCAGATACGCAGTATTTT.

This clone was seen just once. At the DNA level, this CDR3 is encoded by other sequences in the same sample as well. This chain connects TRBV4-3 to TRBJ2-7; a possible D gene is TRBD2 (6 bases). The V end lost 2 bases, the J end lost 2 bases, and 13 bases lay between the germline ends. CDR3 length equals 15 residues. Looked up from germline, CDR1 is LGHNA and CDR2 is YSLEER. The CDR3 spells CASSQTGEAPYEQYF. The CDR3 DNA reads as TGCGCCAGCAGCCAAACGGGGGAGGCCCCCTACGAGCAGTACTTC.

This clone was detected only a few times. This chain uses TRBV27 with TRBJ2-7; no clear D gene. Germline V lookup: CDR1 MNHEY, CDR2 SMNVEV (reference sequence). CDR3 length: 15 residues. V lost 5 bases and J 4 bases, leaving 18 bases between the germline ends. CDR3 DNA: TGTGCCAGCAGTCCCCGGCAGGTCGATTATTACGAGCAGTACTTC. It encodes CASSPRQVDYYEQYF.

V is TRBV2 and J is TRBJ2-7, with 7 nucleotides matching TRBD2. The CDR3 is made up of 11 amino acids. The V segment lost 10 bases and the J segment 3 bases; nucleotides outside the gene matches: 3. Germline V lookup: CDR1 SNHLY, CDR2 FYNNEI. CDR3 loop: CAIGLGYEQYF. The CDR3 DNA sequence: TGTGCCATCGGACTAGGCTACGAGCAGTACTTC.

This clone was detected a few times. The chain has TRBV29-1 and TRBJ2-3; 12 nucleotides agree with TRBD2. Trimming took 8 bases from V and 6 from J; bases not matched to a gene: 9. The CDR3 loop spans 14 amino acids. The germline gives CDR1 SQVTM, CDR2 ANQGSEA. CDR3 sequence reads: CSIRLAGVLDTQYF. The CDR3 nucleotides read TGCAGCATACGACTAGCGGGAGTTCTGGATACGCAGTATTTT.

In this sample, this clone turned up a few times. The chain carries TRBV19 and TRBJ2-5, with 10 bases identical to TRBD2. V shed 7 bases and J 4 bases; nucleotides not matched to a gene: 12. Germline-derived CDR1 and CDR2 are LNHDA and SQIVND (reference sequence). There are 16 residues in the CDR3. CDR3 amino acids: CASTTVAGGRTETQYF. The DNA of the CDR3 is TGTGCCAGTACCACAGTAGCGGGGGGCCGGACAGAGACCCAGTACTTC.

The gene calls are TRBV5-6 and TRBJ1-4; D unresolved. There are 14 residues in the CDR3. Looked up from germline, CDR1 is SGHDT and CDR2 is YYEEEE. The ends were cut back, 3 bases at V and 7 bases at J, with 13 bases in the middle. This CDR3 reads CASSYKEISEKLFF. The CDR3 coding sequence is TGTGCCAGCAGCTATAAGGAGATCTCTGAAAAACTGTTTTTT.

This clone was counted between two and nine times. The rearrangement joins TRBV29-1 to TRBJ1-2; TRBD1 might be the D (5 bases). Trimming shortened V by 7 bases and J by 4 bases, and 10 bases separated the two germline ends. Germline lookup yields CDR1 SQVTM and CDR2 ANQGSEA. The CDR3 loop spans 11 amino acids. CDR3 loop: CSADSTYGYTF. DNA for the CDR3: TGCAGCGCCGACAGCACCTATGGCTACACCTTC.

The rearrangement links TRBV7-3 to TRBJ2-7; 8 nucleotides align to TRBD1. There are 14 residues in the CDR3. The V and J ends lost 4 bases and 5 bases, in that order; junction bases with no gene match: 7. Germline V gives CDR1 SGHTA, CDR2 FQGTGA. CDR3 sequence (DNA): TGTGCCAGCAGCTCGACAGGGGAATGGCACGAGCAGTACTTC. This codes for CASSSTGEWHEQYF. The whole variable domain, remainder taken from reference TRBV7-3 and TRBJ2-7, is GAGVSQTPSNKVTEKGKYVELRCDPISGHTALYWYRQSLGQGPEFLIYFQGTGAADDSGLPNDRFFAVRPEGSVSTLKIQRTERGDSAVYLCASSSTGEWHEQYFGPGTRLTVT.

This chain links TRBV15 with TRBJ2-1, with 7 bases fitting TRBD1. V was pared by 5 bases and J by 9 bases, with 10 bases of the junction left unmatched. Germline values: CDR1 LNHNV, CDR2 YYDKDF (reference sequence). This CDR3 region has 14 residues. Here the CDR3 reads CATSLTIQGTEQFF. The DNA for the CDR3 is TGTGCCACCAGCCTCACTATACAGGGGACTGAGCAGTTCTTC.

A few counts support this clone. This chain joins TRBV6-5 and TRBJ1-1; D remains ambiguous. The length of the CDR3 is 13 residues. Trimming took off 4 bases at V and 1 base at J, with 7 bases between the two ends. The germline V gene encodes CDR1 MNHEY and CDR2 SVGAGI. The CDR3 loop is CASSFRQNTEAFF. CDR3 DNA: TGTGCCAGCAGTTTCAGACAGAACACTGAAGCTTTCTTT.

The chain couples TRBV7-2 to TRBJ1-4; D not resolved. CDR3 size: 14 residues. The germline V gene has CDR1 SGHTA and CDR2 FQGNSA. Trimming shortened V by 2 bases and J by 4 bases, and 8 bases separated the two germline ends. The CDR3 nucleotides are TGTGCCAGCAGCTTATGGGCTTTTAATGAAAAACTGTTTTTT. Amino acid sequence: CASSLWAFNEKLFF.

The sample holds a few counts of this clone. The CDR3 is CASSLVGTGALASEKLFF. In DNA form, the CDR3 reads TGTGCCAGCAGTTTAGTAGGGACAGGGGCCCTAGCGAGCGAAAAACTGTTTTTT. The V call is TRBV28, the J call TRBJ1-4; 10 nucleotides match TRBD1. J was trimmed by 8 bases and V by 2 bases; bases with no gene match: 14. In germline, CDR1 is MDHEN, CDR2 SYDVKM. The CDR3 covers 18 residues.

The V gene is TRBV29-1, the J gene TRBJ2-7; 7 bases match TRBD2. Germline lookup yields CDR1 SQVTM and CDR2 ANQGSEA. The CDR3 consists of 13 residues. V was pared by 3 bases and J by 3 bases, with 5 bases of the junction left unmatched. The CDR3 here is CSVEGLSNYEQYF. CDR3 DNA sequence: TGCAGCGTTGAGGGACTATCAAACTACGAGCAGTACTTC.

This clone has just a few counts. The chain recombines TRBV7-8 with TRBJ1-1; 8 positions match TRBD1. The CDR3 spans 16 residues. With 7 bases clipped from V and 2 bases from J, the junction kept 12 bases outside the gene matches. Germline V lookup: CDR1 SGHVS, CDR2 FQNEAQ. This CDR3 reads CASTQLGQGGNTEAFF. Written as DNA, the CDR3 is TGTGCCAGCACCCAGCTTGGACAGGGCGGCAACACTGAAGCTTTCTTT.

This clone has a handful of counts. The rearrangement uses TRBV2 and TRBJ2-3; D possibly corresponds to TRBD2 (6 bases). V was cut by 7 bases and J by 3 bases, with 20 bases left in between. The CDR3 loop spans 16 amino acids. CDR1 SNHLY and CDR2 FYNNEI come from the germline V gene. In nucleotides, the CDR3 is TGTGCCAGCACCTTATTCGGGGGTAAGGGAACAGATACGCAGTATTTT. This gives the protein CASTLFGGKGTDTQYF.

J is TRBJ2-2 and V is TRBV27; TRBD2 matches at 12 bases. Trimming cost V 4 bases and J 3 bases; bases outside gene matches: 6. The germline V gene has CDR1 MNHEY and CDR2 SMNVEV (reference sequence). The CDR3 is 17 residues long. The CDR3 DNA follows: TGTGCCAGCAGTTCCCCGCGACTAGCGGGAGACACCGGGGAGCTGTTTTTT. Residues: CASSSPRLAGDTGELFF.

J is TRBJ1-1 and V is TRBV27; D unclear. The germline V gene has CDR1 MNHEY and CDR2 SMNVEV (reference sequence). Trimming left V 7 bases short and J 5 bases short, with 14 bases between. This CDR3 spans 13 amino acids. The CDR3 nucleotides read TGTGCCAGCACGAATGGAGAGAGGACTGAAGCTTTCTTT. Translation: CASTNGERTEAFF.

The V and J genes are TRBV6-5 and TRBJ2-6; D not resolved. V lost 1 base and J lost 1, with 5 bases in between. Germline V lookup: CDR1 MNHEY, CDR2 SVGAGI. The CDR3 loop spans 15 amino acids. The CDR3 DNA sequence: TGTGCCAGCAGTTACTTCAATTCTGGGGCCAACGTCCTGACTTTC. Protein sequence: CASSYFNSGANVLTF.

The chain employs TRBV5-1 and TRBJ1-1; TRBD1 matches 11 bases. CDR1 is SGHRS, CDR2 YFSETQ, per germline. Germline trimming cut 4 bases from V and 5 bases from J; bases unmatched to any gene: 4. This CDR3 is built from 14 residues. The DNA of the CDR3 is TGCGCCAGCAGCCGCCGGGACAGGGGGACTGAAGCTTTCTTT. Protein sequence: CASSRRDRGTEAFF.